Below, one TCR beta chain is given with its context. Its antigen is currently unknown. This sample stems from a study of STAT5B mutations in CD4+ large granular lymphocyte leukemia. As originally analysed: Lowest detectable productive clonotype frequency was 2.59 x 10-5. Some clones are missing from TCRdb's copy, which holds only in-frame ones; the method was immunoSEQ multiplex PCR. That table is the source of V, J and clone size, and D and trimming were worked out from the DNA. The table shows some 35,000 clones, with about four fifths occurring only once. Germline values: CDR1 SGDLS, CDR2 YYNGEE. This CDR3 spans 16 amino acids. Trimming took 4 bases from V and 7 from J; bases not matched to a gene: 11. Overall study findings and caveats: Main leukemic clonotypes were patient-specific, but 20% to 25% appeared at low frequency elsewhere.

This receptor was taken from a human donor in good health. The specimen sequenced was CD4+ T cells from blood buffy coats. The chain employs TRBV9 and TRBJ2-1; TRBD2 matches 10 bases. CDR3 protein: CASSPLLAGVTNEQFF. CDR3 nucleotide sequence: TGTGCCAGCAGCCCACTGCTAGCGGGAGTGACAAATGAGCAGTTCTTC.